These 9 T cell receptor beta chains were all obtained from the same sample, sequenced in a study of blood T cell repertoires in COVID-19. TCRdb's table, derived via immunoSEQ multiplex PCR, lists solely in-frame clones and lacks some. Among about 160,000 clones listed, about nine tenths were seen once. The sequenced material came from peripheral blood. The receptors stem from a man aged 30 to 45 with COVID-19, enrolled during active disease.

The chain carries TRBV5-1 and TRBJ1-1, with D possibly being TRBD1 (6 bases). The V and J ends lost 0 bases and 4 bases respectively, with 13 bases between them. Germline CDR1 SGHRS, CDR2 YFSETQ. The CDR3 covers 15 residues. The CDR3 DNA sequence: TGCGCCAGCAGCTTGGCCCAGGGGATAGGCACTGAAGCTTTCTTT. This codes for CASSLAQGIGTEAFF.

The genes are TRBV7-2 and TRBJ2-1; TRBD2 matches at 10 bases. Trimming at V came to 5 bases and at J to 8 bases, leaving 18 bases not matched to a gene. Per the germline V gene, CDR1 is SGHTA and CDR2 is FQGNSA. CDR3 length: 18 amino acids. The CDR3 here is CASSLARLAGPSWDEQFF. The CDR3 DNA is TGTGCCAGCAGCCTCGCGAGACTAGCGGGCCCGAGCTGGGATGAGCAGTTCTTC.

The chain uses TRBV18 and TRBJ1-2, with 8 positions matching TRBD1. This CDR3 has 15 amino acids. V lost 0 bases to trimming and J lost 6 bases; unmatched junction nucleotides: 6. The germline V gene has CDR1 KGHSH and CDR2 LQKENI. The CDR3 reads CASSPPAQGEHGYTF. CDR3 sequence (DNA): TGTGCCAGCTCACCACCGGCACAGGGGGAACATGGCTACACCTTC.

The chain joins TRBV7-3 to TRBJ2-3; 10 bases align to TRBD1. The V segment lost 5 bases and the J segment 6 bases; nucleotides outside the gene matches: 8. There are 15 residues in the CDR3. Germline lookup yields CDR1 SGHTA and CDR2 FQGTGA. CDR3 region: CASSQTDRGHDTQYF. As DNA, the CDR3 is TGTGCCAGCAGCCAGACAGACAGGGGGCACGATACGCAGTATTTT.

In its sample, this clone was seen once. The chain links TRBV19 to TRBJ1-2; D call uncertain. Trimming left V 9 bases short and J 6 bases short, with 17 bases between. From germline, CDR1 is LNHDA and CDR2 SQIVND (reference sequence). The CDR3 is 13 amino acids. CDR3: CASSLRQTHGYTF. CDR3 sequence (DNA): TGTGCCAGCTCCTTAAGGCAGACACATGGCTACACCTTC.

The rearrangement joins TRBV28 to TRBJ2-7; D possibly corresponds to TRBD1 (6 bases). This CDR3 is built from 12 residues. Germline CDR1 reads MDHEN; CDR2 reads SYDVKM. Trimming left V 8 bases short and J 1 base short, with 9 bases between. The CDR3 sequence is CASGQNSYEQYF. In DNA, the CDR3 is TGTGCCAGCGGACAGAATTCCTACGAGCAGTACTTC.

This chain connects TRBV5-5 to TRBJ1-2; possibly TRBD1 for D (6 bases). The CDR3 contains 18 residues. Trimming took off 0 bases at V and 3 bases at J, with 21 bases between the two ends. Germline assignment: CDR1 SGHKS and CDR2 YYEKEE (reference sequence). The CDR3 reads CASSLAPPSAGADYGYTF. CDR3 bases: TGTGCCAGCAGCTTGGCGCCCCCCTCGGCAGGGGCGGACTATGGCTACACCTTC.

The V call is TRBV24-1, the J call TRBJ2-7; D may be TRBD2 (6 bases). With 7 bases removed from V and 2 bases from J, the gap between germline ends came to 17 bases. This CDR3 is 15 amino acids long. From germline, CDR1 is KGHDR and CDR2 SFDVKD. The CDR3 loop is CATSGGRAGPYEQYF. The CDR3 DNA reads as TGTGCCACCAGCGGGGGTAGGGCAGGCCCCTACGAGCAGTACTTC.

The rearrangement uses TRBV6-1 and TRBJ2-2, with D hard to call. Trimming pared 3 bases from V and 2 bases from J, leaving 13 bases between. There are 16 residues in the CDR3. Germline V gene sequence: CDR1 MNHNS, CDR2 SASEGT. CDR3 amino acids: CASSDLRVLNTGELFF. CDR3 sequence (DNA): TGTGCCAGCAGTGATCTCCGGGTTCTTAACACCGGGGAGCTGTTTTTT.